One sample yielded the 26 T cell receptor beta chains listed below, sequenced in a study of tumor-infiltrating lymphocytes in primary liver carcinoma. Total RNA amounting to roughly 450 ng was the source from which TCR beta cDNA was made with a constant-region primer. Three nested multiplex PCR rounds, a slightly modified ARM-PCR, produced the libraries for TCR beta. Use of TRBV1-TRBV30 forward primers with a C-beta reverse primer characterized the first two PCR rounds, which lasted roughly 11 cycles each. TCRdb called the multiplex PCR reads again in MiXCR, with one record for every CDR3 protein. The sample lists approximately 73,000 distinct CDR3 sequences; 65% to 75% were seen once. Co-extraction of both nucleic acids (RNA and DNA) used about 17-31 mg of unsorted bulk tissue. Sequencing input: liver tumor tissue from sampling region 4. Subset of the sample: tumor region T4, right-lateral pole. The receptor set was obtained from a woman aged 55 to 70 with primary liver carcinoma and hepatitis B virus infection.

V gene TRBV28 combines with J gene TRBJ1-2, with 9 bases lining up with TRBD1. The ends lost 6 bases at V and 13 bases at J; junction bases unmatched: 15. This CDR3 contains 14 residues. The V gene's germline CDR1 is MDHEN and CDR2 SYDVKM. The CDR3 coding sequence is TGTGCCAGCAGCTCCGGACAGGGGCGGGGTGGTTGCACCTTC. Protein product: CASSSGQGRGGCTF.

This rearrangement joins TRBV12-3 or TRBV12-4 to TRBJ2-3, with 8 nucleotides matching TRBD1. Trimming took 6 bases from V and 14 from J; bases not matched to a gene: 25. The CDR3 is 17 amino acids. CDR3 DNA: TGTGCCAGCAGCTATAGGTCCAGCGTGGCGGACAGGGAGAGAGTGTATTTT. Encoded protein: CASSYRSSVADRERVYF.

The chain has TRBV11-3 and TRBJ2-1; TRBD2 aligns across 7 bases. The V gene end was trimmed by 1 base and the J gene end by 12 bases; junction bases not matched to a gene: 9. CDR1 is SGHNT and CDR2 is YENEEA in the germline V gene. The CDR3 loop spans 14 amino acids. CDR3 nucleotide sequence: TGTGCCAGCAGCTTAGGCGGGAGCGCTGATGGGCAGTTCTTC. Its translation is CASSLGGSADGQFF.

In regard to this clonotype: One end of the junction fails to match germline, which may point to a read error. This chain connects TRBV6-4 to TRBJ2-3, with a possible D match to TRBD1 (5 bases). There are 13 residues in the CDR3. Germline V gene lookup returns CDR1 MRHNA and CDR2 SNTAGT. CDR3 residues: CASSDSTEDTRYF. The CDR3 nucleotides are TGTGCCAGCAGTGACTCGACAGAAGATACGCGGTATTTT.

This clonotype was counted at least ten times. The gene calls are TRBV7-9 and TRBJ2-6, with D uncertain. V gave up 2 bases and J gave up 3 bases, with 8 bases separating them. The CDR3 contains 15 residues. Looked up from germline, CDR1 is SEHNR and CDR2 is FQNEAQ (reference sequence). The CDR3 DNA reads TGTGCCAGCAGCTTACATGGGGTTGGGGCCAACGTCCTGACTTTC. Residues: CASSLHGVGANVLTF.

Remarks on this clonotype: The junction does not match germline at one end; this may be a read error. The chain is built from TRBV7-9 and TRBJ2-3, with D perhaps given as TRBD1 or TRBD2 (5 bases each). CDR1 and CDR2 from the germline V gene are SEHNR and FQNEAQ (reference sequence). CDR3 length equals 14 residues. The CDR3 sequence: CTSIRTGTTDTQYF. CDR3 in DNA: TGTACCAGCATCAGGACCGGGACCACAGATACGCAGTATTTT.

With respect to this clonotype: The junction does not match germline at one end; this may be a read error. DNA for the CDR3: TGCAGCGTAGCCCCTAACGGGAGTTCAGATACGCAATATTTT. Amino acid sequence: CSVAPNGSSDTQYF. The chain has TRBV29-1 and TRBJ2-3; perhaps TRBD2 as D (6 bases). Germline assignment: CDR1 SQVTM and CDR2 ANQGSEA. The CDR3 loop spans 14 amino acids.

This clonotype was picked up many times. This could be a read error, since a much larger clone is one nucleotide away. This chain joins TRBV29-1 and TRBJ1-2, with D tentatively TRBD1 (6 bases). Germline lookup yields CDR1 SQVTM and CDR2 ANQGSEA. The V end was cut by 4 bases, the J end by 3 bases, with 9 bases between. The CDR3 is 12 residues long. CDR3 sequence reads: CSVVRTDYGYTF. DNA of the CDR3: TGCAGCGTTGTAAGGACAGACTATGGCTACACCTTC.

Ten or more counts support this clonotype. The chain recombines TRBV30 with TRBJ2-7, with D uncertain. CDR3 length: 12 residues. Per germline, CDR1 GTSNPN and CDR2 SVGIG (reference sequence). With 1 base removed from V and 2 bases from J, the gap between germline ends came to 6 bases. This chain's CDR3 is CAWSDRAYEQYF. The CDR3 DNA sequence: TGTGCCTGGAGTGACAGAGCCTACGAGCAGTACTTC.

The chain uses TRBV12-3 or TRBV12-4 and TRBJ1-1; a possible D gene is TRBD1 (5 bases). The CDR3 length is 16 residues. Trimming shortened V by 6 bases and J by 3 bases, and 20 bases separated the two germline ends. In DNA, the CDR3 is TGTGCCAGCAGACATAGACAAGGGGCTACGTACACTGAAGCTTTCTTT. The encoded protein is CASRHRQGATYTEAFF.

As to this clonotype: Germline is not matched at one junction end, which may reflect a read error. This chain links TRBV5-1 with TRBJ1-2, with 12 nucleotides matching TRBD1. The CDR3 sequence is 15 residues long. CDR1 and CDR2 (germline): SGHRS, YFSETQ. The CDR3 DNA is TGCACCAGCAGCGAACCGGGACAGGGGGCGCGGGGCCACACCTTC. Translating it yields CTSSEPGQGARGHTF.

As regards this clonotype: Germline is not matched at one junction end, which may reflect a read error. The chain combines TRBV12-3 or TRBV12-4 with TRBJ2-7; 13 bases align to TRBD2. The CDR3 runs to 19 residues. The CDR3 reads CTSRQGLAGTHRKDYEQYF. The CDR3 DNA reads TGTACCAGCAGACAGGGACTAGCGGGAACCCACAGAAAAGACTACGAGCAGTACTTC.

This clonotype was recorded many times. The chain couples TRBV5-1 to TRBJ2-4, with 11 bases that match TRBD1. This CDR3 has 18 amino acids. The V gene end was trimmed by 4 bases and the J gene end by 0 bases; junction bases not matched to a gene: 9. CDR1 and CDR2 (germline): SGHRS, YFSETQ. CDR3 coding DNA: TGCGCCAGCAGCCAAGGACAGGGGGCTACCGGAGCCAAAAACATTCAGTACTTC. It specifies CASSQGQGATGAKNIQYF.

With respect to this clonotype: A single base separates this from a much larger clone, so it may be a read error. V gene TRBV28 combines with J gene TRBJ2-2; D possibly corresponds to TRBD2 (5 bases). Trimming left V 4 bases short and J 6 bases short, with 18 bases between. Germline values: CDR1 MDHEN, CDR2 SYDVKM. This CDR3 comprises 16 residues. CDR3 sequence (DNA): TGTGCCAGCAGTTCTAGGACTGGCGGTAATTCCGGGGAGCTGTTTTTT. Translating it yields CASSSRTGGNSGELFF.

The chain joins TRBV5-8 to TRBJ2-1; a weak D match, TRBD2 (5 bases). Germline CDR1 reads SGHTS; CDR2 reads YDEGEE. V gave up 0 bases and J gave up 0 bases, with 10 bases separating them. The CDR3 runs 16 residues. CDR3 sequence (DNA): TGTGCCAGCAGCTTGGGACCGGGAAGCTCCTACAATGAGCAGTTCTTC. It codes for CASSLGPGSSYNEQFF.

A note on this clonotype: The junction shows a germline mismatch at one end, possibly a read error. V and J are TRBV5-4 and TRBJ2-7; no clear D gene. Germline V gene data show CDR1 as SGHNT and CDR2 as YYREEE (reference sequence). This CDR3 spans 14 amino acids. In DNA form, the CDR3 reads TGTGCCAGCAGCTTGGGGCTGGGTAGCTACGAACAGTACTTC. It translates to CASSLGLGSYEQYF.

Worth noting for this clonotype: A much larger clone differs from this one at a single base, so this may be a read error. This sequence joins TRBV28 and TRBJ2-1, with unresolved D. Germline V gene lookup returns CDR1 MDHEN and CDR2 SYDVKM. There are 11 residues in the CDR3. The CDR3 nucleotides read TGTGCCAGCACAAACTACAATGAGGAGTTCTTC. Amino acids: CASTNYNEEFF.

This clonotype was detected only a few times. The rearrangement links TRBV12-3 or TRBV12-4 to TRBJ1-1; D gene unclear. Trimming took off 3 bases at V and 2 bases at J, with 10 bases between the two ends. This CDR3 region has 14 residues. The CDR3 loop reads CASSLGEGNTEAFF. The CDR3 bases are TGTGCCAGCAGTTTGGGAGAGGGAAACACTGAAGCTTTCTTT.

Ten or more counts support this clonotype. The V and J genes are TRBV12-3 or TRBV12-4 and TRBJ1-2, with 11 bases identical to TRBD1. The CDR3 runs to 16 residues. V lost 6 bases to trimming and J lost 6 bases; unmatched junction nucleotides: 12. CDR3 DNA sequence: TGTGCCAGCAGCCGGACAGGGGGCCTAAGTCGGGATGGCTACACCTTC. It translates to CASSRTGGLSRDGYTF.

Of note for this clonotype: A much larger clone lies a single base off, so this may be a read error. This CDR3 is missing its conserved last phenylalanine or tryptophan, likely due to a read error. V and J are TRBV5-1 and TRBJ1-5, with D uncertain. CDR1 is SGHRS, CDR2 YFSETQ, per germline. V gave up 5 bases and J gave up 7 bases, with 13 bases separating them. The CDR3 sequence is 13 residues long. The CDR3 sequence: CASRREPGQPQHY. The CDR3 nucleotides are TGCGCCAGCAGGAGGGAGCCGGGACAGCCCCAGCATTAT.

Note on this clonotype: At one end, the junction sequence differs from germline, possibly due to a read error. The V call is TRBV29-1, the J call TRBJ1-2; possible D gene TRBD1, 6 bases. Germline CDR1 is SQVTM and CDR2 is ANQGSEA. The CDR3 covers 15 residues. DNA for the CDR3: TGCAGCGTCGAAGAAGGGGGGGACGGGGCCTATGGCTACACCTTC. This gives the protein CSVEEGGDGAYGYTF. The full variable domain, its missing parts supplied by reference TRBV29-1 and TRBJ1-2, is SAVISQKPSRDICQRGTSLTIQCQVDSQVTMMFWYRQQPGQSLTLIATANQGSEATYESGFVIDKFPISRPNLTFSTLTVSNMSPEDSSIYLCSVEEGGDGAYGYTFGSGTRLTVV.

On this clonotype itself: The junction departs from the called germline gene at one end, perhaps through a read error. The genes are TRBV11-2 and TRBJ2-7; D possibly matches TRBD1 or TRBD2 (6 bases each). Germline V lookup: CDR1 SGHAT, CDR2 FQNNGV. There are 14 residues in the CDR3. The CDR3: CARSPPSGASEQYF. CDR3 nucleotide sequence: TGCGCCAGAAGCCCCCCTTCAGGGGCTAGCGAGCAATACTTC.

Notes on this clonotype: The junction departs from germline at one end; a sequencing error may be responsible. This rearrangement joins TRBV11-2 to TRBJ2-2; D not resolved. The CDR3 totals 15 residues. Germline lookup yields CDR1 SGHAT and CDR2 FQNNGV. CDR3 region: CASSPMQGPTAEPFF. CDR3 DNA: TGTGCCAGCAGCCCTATGCAAGGACCGACCGCGGAGCCGTTTTTT.

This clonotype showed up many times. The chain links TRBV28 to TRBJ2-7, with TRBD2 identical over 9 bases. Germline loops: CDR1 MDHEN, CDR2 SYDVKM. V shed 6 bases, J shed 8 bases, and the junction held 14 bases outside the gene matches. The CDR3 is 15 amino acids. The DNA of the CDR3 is TGTGCCAGCAGCCTCTCGGAAGCGGGAGGTAGTAAGCAGTACTTC. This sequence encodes CASSLSEAGGSKQYF.

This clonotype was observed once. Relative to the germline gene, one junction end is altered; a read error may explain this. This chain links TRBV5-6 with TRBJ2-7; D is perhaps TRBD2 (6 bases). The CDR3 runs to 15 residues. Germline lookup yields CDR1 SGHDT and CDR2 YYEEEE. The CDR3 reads CACSLKGSGSYEQYF. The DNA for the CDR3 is TGTGCCTGTAGCTTGAAGGGTAGCGGCTCCTATGAGCAGTACTTC.

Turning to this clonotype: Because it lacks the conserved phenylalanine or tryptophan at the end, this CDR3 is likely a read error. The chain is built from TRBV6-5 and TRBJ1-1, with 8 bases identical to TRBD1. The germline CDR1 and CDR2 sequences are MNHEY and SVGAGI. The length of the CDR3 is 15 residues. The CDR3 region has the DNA TGTGTCAGCAGGCCCAGGGGGCAGAAGAACACTGAAGCTTTCCTT. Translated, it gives CVSRPRGQKNTEAFL.